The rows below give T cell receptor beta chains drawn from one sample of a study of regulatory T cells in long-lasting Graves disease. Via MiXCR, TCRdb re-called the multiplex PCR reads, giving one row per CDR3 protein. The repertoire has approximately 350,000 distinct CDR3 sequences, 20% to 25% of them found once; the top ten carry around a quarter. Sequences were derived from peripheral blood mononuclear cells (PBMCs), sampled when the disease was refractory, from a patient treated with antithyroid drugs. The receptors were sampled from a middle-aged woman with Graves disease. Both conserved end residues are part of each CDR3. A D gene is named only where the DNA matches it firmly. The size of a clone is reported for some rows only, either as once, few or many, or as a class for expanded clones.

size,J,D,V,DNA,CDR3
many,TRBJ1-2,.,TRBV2,TGTGCCAGCAGTATGGCAGGCGGGGGCGGCTACACCTTC,CASSMAGGGGYTF
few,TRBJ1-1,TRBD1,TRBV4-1,TGCGCCAGCAGCCAAGAGGATAGGGGGCACACTGAAGCTTTCTTT,CASSQEDRGHTEAFF
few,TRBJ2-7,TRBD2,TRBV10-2,TGCGCCAGCAGTGAGTCGGTGGTAGCGGGAGGGTACGAGCAGTACTTC,CASSESVVAGGYEQYF
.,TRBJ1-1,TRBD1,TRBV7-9,TGTGCCATCTTGACGCCCCCAAATTTACAGGGGGCTGAAGCTTTCTTT,CAILTPPNLQGAEAFF
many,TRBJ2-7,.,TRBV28,TGTGCCAGCAGAGAACAGATCCCCGGCTCCTACGAGCAGTACTTC,CASREQIPGSYEQYF
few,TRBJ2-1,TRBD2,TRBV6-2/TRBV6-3,TGTGCCAGCAGTTACCACCTTGGCGGGAGAGGCTCCAATGAGCAGTTCTTC,CASSYHLGGRGSNEQFF
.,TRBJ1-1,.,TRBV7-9,TGTGCCAGCAGCTTTTTTATCAAGGTAAACACTGAAGCTTTCTTT,CASSFFIKVNTEAFF
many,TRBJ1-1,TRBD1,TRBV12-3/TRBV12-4,TGTGCCAGCAGACTAGGGGGCGCGGGGGTAGCTTTCTTT,CASRLGGAGVAFF
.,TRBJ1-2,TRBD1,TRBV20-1,TGCAGTGCTTCCACAGGGGGATATGGCTACACCTTC,CSASTGGYGYTF
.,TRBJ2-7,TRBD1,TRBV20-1,TGCAGTGCTAGTATCCCAGGGGGCAATGAGCAGTACTTC,CSASIPGGNEQYF
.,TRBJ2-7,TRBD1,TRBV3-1,TGTGCCAGCAGCCAAGCAATAAACGGGCAGGGGGTCTACGAGCAGTACTTC,CASSQAINGQGVYEQYF
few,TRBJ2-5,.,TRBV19,TGTGCCAGTACCCTGACCGTAAATGGAGAGACCCAGTACTTC,CASTLTVNGETQYF
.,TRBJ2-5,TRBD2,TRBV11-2,TGTGCCAGCAGCCAACGTGCGGGACTAGCGGAGGAGACCCAGTACTTC,CASSQRAGLAEETQYF
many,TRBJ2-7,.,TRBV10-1,TGCGCCAGCGGGTCGGGGTACTACGAGCAGTACTTC,CASGSGYYEQYF
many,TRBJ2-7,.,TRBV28,TGTGCCAGCAGTTTCCAGGAAGTACCCTACGAGCAGTACTTC,CASSFQEVPYEQYF
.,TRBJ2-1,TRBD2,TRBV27,TGTGCCAGCAGGATGGGACTAGCCAACAATGAGCAGTTCTTC,CASRMGLANNEQFF
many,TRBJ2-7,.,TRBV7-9,TGTGCCAGCAGCGCCCAAGTCTACTCCTACGAGCAGTACTTC,CASSAQVYSYEQYF
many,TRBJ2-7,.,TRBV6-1,TGTGCCAGCAGTGAAGCCGGGCTAGCGCACTACGAGCAGTACTTC,CASSEAGLAHYEQYF
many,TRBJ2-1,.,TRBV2,TGTGCCAGCAGTGAGACGCGTAACGATGAGCAGTTCTTC,CASSETRNDEQFF
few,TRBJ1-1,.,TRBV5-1,TGCGCCAGCAGCTTGGCCGAGAGCGGTGGGACTGAAGCTTTCTTT,CASSLAESGGTEAFF
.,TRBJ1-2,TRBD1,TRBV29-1,TGCAGCGTAGATCGGACAGGGGGCGCGAGCTATGGCTACACCTTC,CSVDRTGGASYGYTF
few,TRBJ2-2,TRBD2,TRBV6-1,TGTGCCAGCCGGACTAGCGGGAGGATGAACACCGGGGAGCTGTTTTTT,CASRTSGRMNTGELFF
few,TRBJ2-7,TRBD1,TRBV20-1,TGCAGTGCCCAGAGGGACAGGGGGACCTACGAGCAGTACTTC,CSAQRDRGTYEQYF
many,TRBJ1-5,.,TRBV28,TGTGCCAGCAGTTTGTGGTTGGCGAGCAGCAGCAATCAGCCCCAGCATTTT,CASSLWLASSSNQPQHF
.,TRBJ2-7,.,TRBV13,TGTGCCAGCAGCTTAGGTCAGGCTCCTCGGGAGCAGTACTTC,CASSLGQAPREQYF
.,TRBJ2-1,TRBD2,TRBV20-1,TGCAGTGCTCCCAGACTAGCAGGGAAGGGGTACAATGAGCAGTTCTTC,CSAPRLAGKGYNEQFF
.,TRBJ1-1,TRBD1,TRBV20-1,TGCAGTGCTCCGAGGGACAGAGCGAACACTGAAGCTTTCTTT,CSAPRDRANTEAFF
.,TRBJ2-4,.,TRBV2,TGTGCCAGCAGTGAACAACCCCCCTCCGGGGGAGGAAACATTCAGTACTTC,CASSEQPPSGGGNIQYF
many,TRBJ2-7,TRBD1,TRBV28,TGTGCCAGCAGCACGGGACAGGCCGTTTTTTACGAGCAGTACTTC,CASSTGQAVFYEQYF
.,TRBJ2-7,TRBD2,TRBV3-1,TGTGCCAGCAGCCCATGGACTAGCGGGAGGATCCACGAGCAGTACTTC,CASSPWTSGRIHEQYF
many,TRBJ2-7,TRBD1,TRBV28,TGTGCCAGCAGCCATACAGCACAGGGGCCGCAGTACTTC,CASSHTAQGPQYF
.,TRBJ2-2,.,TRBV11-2,TGTGCCAGCAGCTTCTTAGACCAATCAACCGGGGAGCTGTTTTTT,CASSFLDQSTGELFF
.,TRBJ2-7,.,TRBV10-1,TGCGCCAGCAGTGAGGGAGGACGGGAGCGGGAGCAGTACTTC,CASSEGGREREQYF
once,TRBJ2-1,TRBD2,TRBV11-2,TGTGCCAGCAGATGGGACGGGAGGGACGAGCAGTTCTTC,CASRWDGRDEQFF
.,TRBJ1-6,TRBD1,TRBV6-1,TGTGCCAGCAGTGAAGCGGCGGGACAGGCTATCAATTCACCCCTCCACTTT,CASSEAAGQAINSPLHF
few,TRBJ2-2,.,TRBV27,TGTGCCAGCAGTAACGCGAACACCGGGGAGCTGTTTTTT,CASSNANTGELFF
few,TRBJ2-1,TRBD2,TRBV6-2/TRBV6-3,TGTGCCAGCACCCTTGGACCGGGACTAGCCGACGTTGAGCAGTTCTTC,CASTLGPGLADVEQFF
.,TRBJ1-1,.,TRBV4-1,TGCGCCAGCAGAGGAGGGTTGGGCACTGAAGCTTTCTTT,CASRGGLGTEAFF
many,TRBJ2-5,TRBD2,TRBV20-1,TGCAGTGCTAGTCGGTTTGCCGGTCTAGCGGGAGGACAAGAGACCCAGTACTTC,CSASRFAGLAGGQETQYF
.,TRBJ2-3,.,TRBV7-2,TGTGCCAGCCACACCACAGATACGCAGTATTTT,CASHTTDTQYF
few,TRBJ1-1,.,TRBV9,TGCGCCAGCAGCTTCCGACCCCTGGACAGTATAACTGAAGCTTTCTTT,CASSFRPLDSITEAFF
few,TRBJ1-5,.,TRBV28,TGTGCCAGCAGTTTAGTTTCAGGGACCTATCAGCCCCAGCATTTT,CASSLVSGTYQPQHF
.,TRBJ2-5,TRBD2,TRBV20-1,TGCAGTGCTAACACACTGGGTGGGGCTAGCGGGAGGGCCGGCGAGACCCAGTACTTC,CSANTLGGASGRAGETQYF
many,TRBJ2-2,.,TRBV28,TGTGCCAGCAGCTTATGGGCAGGGACCGGGGAGCTGTTTTTT,CASSLWAGTGELFF
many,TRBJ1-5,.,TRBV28,TGTGCCAGCAGTTCACCACAGGGTAGCAATCAGCCCCAGCATTTT,CASSSPQGSNQPQHF
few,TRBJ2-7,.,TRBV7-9,TGTGCCAGCAGCTCCTCGGGACTCGCCTACGAGCAGTACTTC,CASSSSGLAYEQYF
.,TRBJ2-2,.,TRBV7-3,TGTGCCAGCACCTTTCACCGACAGGTTATTAACACCGGGGAGCTGTTTTTT,CASTFHRQVINTGELFF
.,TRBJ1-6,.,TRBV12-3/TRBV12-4,TGTGCCAGCAGTTCCCCTCAGTGGGGGGTTAATTCACCCCTCCACTTT,CASSSPQWGVNSPLHF
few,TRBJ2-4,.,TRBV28,TGTGCCAGCAGTTTAAACGGTGGTTTAGCCAAAAACATTCAGTACTTC,CASSLNGGLAKNIQYF
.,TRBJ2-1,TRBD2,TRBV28,TGTGCCAGCGGAAATCCGTGGGGGGGATCCTACAATGAGCAGTTCTTC,CASGNPWGGSYNEQFF
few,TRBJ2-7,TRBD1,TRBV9,TGTGCCAGCAGCGCGACGACAGGGATCCGACCCTACGAGCAGTACTTC,CASSATTGIRPYEQYF
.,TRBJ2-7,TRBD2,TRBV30,TGTGCCTTATACGAGGGAGGGCCCTCCTACGAGCAGTACTTC,CALYEGGPSYEQYF
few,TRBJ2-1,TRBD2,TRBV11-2,TGTGCCAGCAGCCAATTCCGGGGTGCTAGCGGGAGGATCTATGAGCAGTTCTTC,CASSQFRGASGRIYEQFF
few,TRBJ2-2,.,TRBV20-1,TGCAGTGCTAGGATGGATAGAAACACCGGGGAGCTGTTTTTT,CSARMDRNTGELFF